This T cell receptor (beta chain) was observed in a study of regulatory T cells in long-lasting Graves disease. Study conclusions and caveats: Limited sample numbers may have lowered accuracy.

Researchers made TCR beta libraries by using iRepertoire HTBI primers and running Arm-PCR on CDR3 regions. TCRdb re-derived calls from the multiplex PCR reads in MiXCR, one entry per CDR3 protein. Here the sample spans approximately 300,000 distinct CDR3 sequences, more than 15% being singletons. Indicated time point: newly diagnosed GD, antithyroid drugs for less than 3 months. PBMCs were the source of the RNA used for TCR sequencing. This clonotype came up a few times. What it binds is unknown. CDR3 length equals 13 residues. Germline CDR1 MNHNS, CDR2 SASEGT. Trimming stripped 5 bases from V and 7 bases from J, with 12 bases between.

The source material was peripheral blood mononuclear cells (PBMCs), sampled at new diagnosis, from a patient treated with antithyroid drugs. J is TRBJ2-1 and V is TRBV6-1; D uncertain. The TCR was taken from a female donor with Graves disease. In DNA form, the CDR3 reads TGTGCCAGCAGTACGAGGCTAGTGAATGAGCAGTTCTTC. Translated: CASSTRLVNEQFF.